The 28 T cell receptor beta chains below come from one sample, sequenced in a study of blood T cell repertoires in COVID-19. Clones were read by immunoSEQ multiplex PCR, and TCRdb kept only the in-frame ones, dropping some. This table has 40,000 to 55,000 clones, roughly 83% appearing once. The specimen sequenced was peripheral blood. The origin of the receptors is a man aged 50 to 59 with acute or convalescent COVID-19.

The J gene is TRBJ1-2, the V gene TRBV18; D is ambiguous. CDR3 length: 17 amino acids. V shed 3 bases and J shed 4 bases, with 21 bases lying between them. Germline lookup yields CDR1 KGHSH and CDR2 LQKENI. The CDR3 DNA reads TGTGCCAGCTCACCTGTGTCCGTACTTGAGGCGATCTATGGCTACACCTTC. It is translated as CASSPVSVLEAIYGYTF.

This chain joins TRBV5-4 and TRBJ2-7; D is possibly TRBD1 (5 bases). Germline CDR1 reads SGHNT; CDR2 reads YYREEE (reference sequence). The CDR3 covers 14 residues. V lost 0 bases to trimming and J lost 0 bases, with 7 bases between them. CDR3 sequence: CASSLETASYEQYF. DNA of the CDR3: TGTGCCAGCAGCTTGGAGACAGCCTCCTACGAGCAGTACTTC. Drawing the rest from reference TRBV5-4 and TRBJ2-7, the complete variable domain is ETGVTQSPTHLIKTRGQQVTLRCSSQSGHNTVSWYQQALGQGPQFIFQYYREEENGRGNFPPRFSGLQFPNYSSELNVNALELDDSALYLCASSLETASYEQYFGPGTRLTVT.

The chain employs TRBV7-9 and TRBJ1-1, with 7 bases identical to TRBD1. Germline-derived CDR1 and CDR2 are SEHNR and FQNEAQ (reference sequence). The CDR3 length is 14 residues. The V and J ends lost 4 bases and 7 bases, in that order; junction bases with no gene match: 9. The CDR3: CASSWGQPEGEAFF. The CDR3 DNA reads TGTGCCAGCAGCTGGGGACAGCCAGAGGGTGAAGCTTTCTTT.

This chain links TRBV19 with TRBJ1-3; 8 bases fit TRBD1. CDR3 size: 17 residues. After removal of 6 bases from V and 7 bases from J, the junction contained 17 bases not matched to a gene. Germline V gives CDR1 LNHDA, CDR2 SQIVND (reference sequence). The CDR3 sequence is CASSSGTGVVGVNTIYF. The CDR3 DNA is TGTGCCAGTAGCTCCGGGACAGGCGTTGTTGGGGTGAACACCATATATTTT.

The chain uses TRBV3-1 (or the pseudogene TRBV3-2) and TRBJ1-5; TRBD1 matches 7 bases. The CDR3 sequence is 16 residues long. With 3 bases clipped from V and 0 bases from J, the junction kept 5 bases outside the gene matches. Germline CDR1 and CDR2: LGHDT and YNNKEL (reference sequence). CDR3 sequence (DNA): TGTGCCAGCAGCCACTCCGGACAGGATAGCAATCAGCCCCAGCATTTT. Translating gives CASSHSGQDSNQPQHF.

The V gene is TRBV11-2, the J gene TRBJ1-3; 8 bases map to TRBD1. The CDR3 spans 18 residues. Germline values: CDR1 SGHAT, CDR2 FQNNGV. With 2 bases clipped from V and 5 bases from J, the junction kept 14 bases outside the gene matches. The CDR3 DNA is TGTGCCAGCAGCTTAATTACCGTCAGGGGGCTAATAAGAAACACCATATATTTT. Residues: CASSLITVRGLIRNTIYF.

The rearrangement links TRBV14 to TRBJ2-2; 12 positions agree with TRBD2. CDR1 is SGHDN, CDR2 FVKESK, per germline. Losses at the gene ends were 4 bases for V and 5 bases for J; bases not matched to a gene: 14. CDR3 length equals 19 residues. The CDR3 region is CASSPRETSGRFGTGELFF. In nucleotides, the CDR3 is TGTGCCAGCAGCCCGCGGGAGACTAGCGGGAGATTTGGAACCGGGGAGCTGTTTTTT.

The chain carries TRBV7-9 and TRBJ2-5, with D unresolved. This CDR3 has 14 amino acids. CDR1 and CDR2 from the germline V gene are SEHNR and FQNEAQ (reference sequence). V lost 4 bases and J lost 3, with 12 bases in between. The CDR3 spells CASSSLGEEETQYF. The CDR3 DNA is TGTGCCAGCAGCTCTCTAGGCGAGGAAGAGACCCAGTACTTC.

V and J are TRBV2 and TRBJ2-7; D is possibly TRBD1 (6 bases). Trimming pared 6 bases from V and 2 bases from J, leaving 14 bases between. CDR3 length: 14 residues. The germline gives CDR1 SNHLY, CDR2 FYNNEI. The CDR3 region has the DNA TGTGCCAGCAGGGACAGAGACTTAACCTACGAGCAGTACTTC. This codes for CASRDRDLTYEQYF.

The genes are TRBV6-6 and TRBJ2-2, with TRBD2 as a possible D gene (5 bases). Trimming shortened V by 0 bases and J by 5 bases, and 13 bases separated the two germline ends. The V gene's germline CDR1 is MNHNY and CDR2 SVGAGI (reference sequence). The CDR3 sequence is 16 residues long. CDR3 region: CASSYSRAFGTGELFF. DNA for the CDR3: TGTGCCAGCAGTTACTCGAGGGCCTTTGGGACCGGGGAGCTGTTTTTT.

The rearrangement uses TRBV27 and TRBJ2-1, with 7 bases matching TRBD2. The CDR3 runs 15 residues. The J segment lost 3 bases and the V segment lost 2 bases, leaving 4 bases of the junction unmatched. In germline, CDR1 is MNHEY, CDR2 SMNVEV (reference sequence). The CDR3 spells CASSLAGVLYNEQFF. In nucleotides, the CDR3 is TGTGCCAGCAGTTTAGCGGGAGTTCTCTACAATGAGCAGTTCTTC.

V and J are TRBV11-2 and TRBJ2-5, with TRBD2 matching over 11 bases. Trimming took 0 bases from V and 5 from J; bases not matched to a gene: 5. Germline V gene data show CDR1 as SGHAT and CDR2 as FQNNGV. The CDR3 consists of 16 residues. CDR3 sequence: CASSLESSGRHETQYF. The CDR3 coding sequence is TGTGCCAGCAGCTTAGAGTCTAGCGGGAGGCATGAGACCCAGTACTTC.

The chain recombines TRBV13 with TRBJ2-5; D is unresolved. Germline V lookup: CDR1 PRHDT, CDR2 FYEKMQ (reference sequence). The CDR3 loop spans 13 amino acids. The V gene lost 1 base and the J gene lost 1 base, with 4 bases spanning the gap. The CDR3 nucleotides are TGTGCCAGCAGCTTAGCGGTCCAAGAGACCCAGTACTTC. This gives the protein CASSLAVQETQYF. The complete variable domain, with remaining parts taken from reference TRBV13 and TRBJ2-5, reads AAGVIQSPRHLIKEKRETATLKCYPIPRHDTVYWYQQGPGQDPQFLISFYEKMQSDKGSIPDRFSAQQFSDYHSELNMSSLELGDSALYFCASSLAVQETQYFGPGTRLLVL.

This clone was recorded once. V gene TRBV14 combines with J gene TRBJ2-1; no definite D call. Per the germline V gene, CDR1 is SGHDN and CDR2 is FVKESK. This CDR3 comprises 12 residues. The germline V and J ends were trimmed by 3 bases and 9 bases, with 9 bases remaining between them. The CDR3 DNA reads TGTGCCAGCAGCCATCCATTCGGTGAGCAGTTCTTC. It translates to CASSHPFGEQFF. Drawing the rest from reference TRBV14 and TRBJ2-1, the complete variable domain is EAGVTQFPSHSVIEKGQTVTLRCDPISGHDNLYWYRRVMGKEIKFLLHFVKESKQDESGMPNNRFLAERTGGTYSTLKVQPAELEDSGVYFCASSHPFGEQFFGPGTRLTVL.

J is TRBJ1-5 and V is TRBV2; TRBD1 aligns across 8 bases. The V gene's germline CDR1 is SNHLY and CDR2 FYNNEI. Losses at the gene ends were 1 base for V and 1 base for J; bases not matched to a gene: 6. The CDR3 loop spans 17 amino acids. The CDR3 DNA reads TGTGCCAGCAGTGAAGGCAGGGGGCGAAGAAGCAATCAGCCCCAGCATTTT. Protein product: CASSEGRGRRSNQPQHF.

This clone was detected only a few times. One junction end does not reproduce the germline sequence, and a read error may be involved. V usage is TRBV28 and J usage is TRBJ2-1; TRBD2 might be the D (6 bases). The CDR3 totals 15 residues. Germline V gene lookup returns CDR1 MDHEN and CDR2 SYDVKM. CDR3 region: CASSPRGRPYNQQFF. In nucleotides, the CDR3 is TGTGCCAGCAGTCCGCGAGGGAGGCCTTACAATCAGCAGTTCTTC.

The chain uses TRBV5-1 and TRBJ1-6; perhaps TRBD1 as D (6 bases). The CDR3 spans 15 residues. Between the trimmed V and J ends, which lost 4 bases and 5 bases, there was a span of 13 bases. From germline, CDR1 is SGHRS and CDR2 YFSETQ. The CDR3 DNA reads as TGCGCCAGCAGCCTGGGGGCATTGAATAATTCACCCCTCCACTTT. It translates to CASSLGALNNSPLHF. The full variable domain, rest sourced from reference TRBV5-1 and TRBJ1-6, is KAGVTQTPRYLIKTRGQQVTLSCSPISGHRSVSWYQQTPGQGLQFLFEYFSETQRNKGNFPGRFSGRQFSNSRSEMNVSTLELGDSALYLCASSLGALNNSPLHFGNGTRLTVT.

The rearrangement uses TRBV19 and TRBJ1-6; D is ambiguous. The CDR3 consists of 15 residues. In germline, CDR1 is LNHDA, CDR2 SQIVND (reference sequence). Trimming stripped 4 bases from V and 8 bases from J, with 15 bases between. The CDR3 here is CASSTVGGAYSPLHF. CDR3 DNA sequence: TGTGCCAGTAGTACCGTTGGAGGTGCCTATTCACCCCTCCACTTT.

This chain links TRBV7-8 with TRBJ2-7, with D perhaps matching TRBD1 (5 bases). The germline V and J ends were trimmed by 2 bases and 5 bases, with 7 bases remaining between them. The germline CDR1 and CDR2 sequences are SGHVS and FQNEAQ. CDR3 size: 12 residues. The DNA for the CDR3 is TGTGCCAGCAGCTTACAGGGTAACGAGCAGTACTTC. Translation gives CASSLQGNEQYF.

V usage is TRBV6-5 and J usage is TRBJ1-5; 7 nucleotides agree with TRBD1. This CDR3 spans 13 amino acids. The germline CDR1 and CDR2 sequences are MNHEY and SVGAGI. After removal of 2 bases from V and 7 bases from J, the junction contained 2 bases not matched to a gene. The CDR3 nucleotides read TGTGCCAGCAGTTACGACAGGGAACAGCCCCAGCATTTT. Its protein product is CASSYDREQPQHF.

The J gene is TRBJ2-5, the V gene TRBV9, with a weak D call TRBD2 (6 bases). Germline assignment: CDR1 SGDLS and CDR2 YYNGEE. Trimming took 0 bases from V and 3 from J, leaving 9 bases between them. This CDR3 is 14 amino acids long. The chain's CDR3 is CASSVGVAEETQYF. In DNA form, the CDR3 reads TGTGCCAGCAGCGTAGGGGTAGCGGAAGAGACCCAGTACTTC.

This chain links TRBV19 with TRBJ2-2; 7 bases align to TRBD1. Germline V gene lookup returns CDR1 LNHDA and CDR2 SQIVND (reference sequence). The CDR3 extends over 15 amino acids. J was trimmed by 6 bases and V by 4 bases; bases with no gene match: 8. The chain's CDR3 is CASSNRDRVAGELFF. The CDR3 DNA reads as TGTGCCAGTAGTAACCGCGACAGGGTTGCCGGGGAGCTGTTTTTT.

The chain couples TRBV2 to TRBJ2-5; 10 bases agree with TRBD2. The V gene end was trimmed by 8 bases and the J gene end by 5 bases; junction bases not matched to a gene: 23. This CDR3 comprises 19 residues. CDR1 and CDR2 (germline): SNHLY, FYNNEI. CDR3 loop: CASCVGRGSGRARGETQYF. The CDR3 DNA sequence: TGTGCCAGCTGTGTGGGGCGCGGAAGCGGGAGGGCCCGGGGGGAGACCCAGTACTTC. The entire variable domain, with the rest obtained from reference TRBV2 and TRBJ2-5, is as follows: EPEVTQTPSHQVTQMGQEVILRCVPISNHLYFYWYRQILGQKVEFLVSFYNNEISEKSEIFDDQFSVERPDGSNFTLKIRSTKLEDSAMYFCASCVGRGSGRARGETQYFGPGTRLLVL.

The chain uses TRBV28 and TRBJ1-1, with D perhaps matching TRBD1 (6 bases). Trimming left V 2 bases short and J 7 bases short, with 8 bases between. This CDR3 is 12 amino acids long. Germline V lookup: CDR1 MDHEN, CDR2 SYDVKM. The CDR3: CASSLRGGEAFF. The CDR3 DNA follows: TGTGCCAGCAGTTTAAGGGGGGGTGAAGCTTTCTTT.

This chain links TRBV27 with TRBJ1-1; D is ambiguous. The germline V gene has CDR1 MNHEY and CDR2 SMNVEV (reference sequence). With 3 bases removed from V and 4 bases from J, the gap between germline ends came to 9 bases. CDR3 length equals 13 residues. The CDR3 loop reads CASSFVARTEAFF. Written as DNA, the CDR3 is TGTGCCAGCAGTTTTGTAGCTCGCACTGAAGCTTTCTTT.

The chain recombines TRBV27 with TRBJ2-1, with TRBD2 matching over 9 bases. CDR1 is MNHEY, CDR2 SMNVEV, per germline (reference sequence). V gave up 4 bases and J gave up 7 bases; unmatched junction bases: 8. The CDR3 length is 15 residues. Here the CDR3 DNA reads TGTGCCAGCAGTTCGACTAGCGGACATGGGAATGAGCAGTTCTTC. Its translation is CASSSTSGHGNEQFF.

This clone has only one observation. The chain links TRBV7-9 to TRBJ2-7; no firm D call. This CDR3 is 13 amino acids long. Germline lookup yields CDR1 SEHNR and CDR2 FQNEAQ (reference sequence). V was cut by 2 bases and J by 2 bases, with 7 bases left in between. Here the CDR3 DNA reads TGTGCCAGCAGCTTACAGGTGACCTACGAGCAGTACTTC. Protein sequence: CASSLQVTYEQYF.

V gene TRBV5-1 combines with J gene TRBJ2-5, with a possible D match to TRBD1 (6 bases). The CDR3 totals 14 residues. Germline V gene data show CDR1 as SGHRS and CDR2 as YFSETQ. V gave up 6 bases and J gave up 2 bases, with 14 bases separating them. This chain's CDR3 is CASKGVGNQETQYF. In nucleotides, the CDR3 is TGCGCCAGCAAGGGGGTCGGGAATCAAGAGACCCAGTACTTC. Full variable domain (missing parts from reference TRBV5-1 and TRBJ2-5): KAGVTQTPRYLIKTRGQQVTLSCSPISGHRSVSWYQQTPGQGLQFLFEYFSETQRNKGNFPGRFSGRQFSNSRSEMNVSTLELGDSALYLCASKGVGNQETQYFGPGTRLLVL.